This T cell receptor beta chain was identified during a study of T-cell reconstitution after alpha-beta-depleted transplantation in children. Study-level results: Several hundred expanded graft clones reportedly supplied alpha-beta T cells about two months after transplant. Newly produced T cells mostly accounted for T-cell counts and diversity one year post-transplant. Elevated TCRbeta diversity at day 60 was traced, in some patients, to surviving recipient T cells and thymic progenitors.

Germline-derived CDR1 and CDR2 are DFQATT and SNEGSKA (reference sequence). The CDR3 runs 19 residues. The TCRbeta library was prepared with unique molecular identifiers. TCRdb passed the PCR reads through MiXCR, listing each CDR3 protein once. Of around 300,000 distinct CDR3 sequences in the sample, approximately 20% were seen once. As concerns this clonotype: Its antigen is still unknown. The junction shows a germline mismatch at one end, possibly a read error.

The gene calls are TRBV20-1 and TRBJ2-5; 15 bases line up with TRBD2. The clonotype comes from a male patient aged 10-17 years who had a stem cell transplant for acute lymphoblastic leukemia, so the T cells may come from the graft donor. The specimen comprised PBMCs, mostly from graft donor cells, sampled 180 days after TCRalphabeta/CD19-depleted stem cell transplant. The CDR3 DNA is TGCTGTGCTAGAGATGCTTCGGGGACTAGCGGGAGGCGGACAGAGACCCAGTACTTC. This gives the protein CCARDASGTSGRRTETQYF.